These T cell receptor beta chains were read from a single sample in a study of blood T cell repertoires in COVID-19. The repertoire was sequenced with immunoSEQ multiplex PCR; TCRdb's copy has only in-frame clones and lacks some. The sample shows some 240,000 clones, around 80% of them seen only once. Sample: peripheral blood. These receptors originate from a woman in her thirties or forties who had recovered from COVID-19. CDR3s include the opening cysteine and the closing phenylalanine or tryptophan. D genes are given only for firm matches.

TGTGCCAGCAGCTCCGGACTAGATTCGGCTGAGCAGTTCTTC	CASSSGLDSAEQFF	TRBV7-2	14	TRBD2	TRBJ2-1
TGTGCCAGCAGCGCCCGACAGGGCACAGATACGCAGTATTTT	CASSARQGTDTQYF	TRBV3-1/TRBV3-2	14	NA	TRBJ2-3
TGTGCCAGCCGACTGCAGGGCGACCTCTATGGCTACACCTTC	CASRLQGDLYGYTF	TRBV5-6	14	NA	TRBJ1-2
TGTGCCAGCAGTTACTCCTTTGGTAGCAGGGAGCTGTTTTTT	CASSYSFGSRELFF	TRBV6-5	14	NA	TRBJ2-2
TGTGCCAGCAGTGTTCGCGGGGGCGGCACAGATACGCAGTATTTT	CASSVRGGGTDTQYF	TRBV2	15	NA	TRBJ2-3
TGTGCTAGTGGTTTGTGGTCTAATGGCTACACCTTC	CASGLWSNGYTF	TRBV12-5	12	NA	TRBJ1-2
TGTGCCAGCAGCTCTATTTTTGCGGGGGAAAGGGTAGATACGCAGTATTTT	CASSSIFAGERVDTQYF	TRBV7-9	17	TRBD2	TRBJ2-3
TGTGCCAGCAGTCCGCCCACAGGGAGTAATACTGAAGCTTTCTTT	CASSPPTGSNTEAFF	TRBV6-6	15	NA	TRBJ1-1
TGTGCCAGCAGCGAGAGCCTTCCCTCGACTATAGGCCTAAACACTGAAGCTTTCTTT	CASSESLPSTIGLNTEAFF	TRBV9	19	NA	TRBJ1-1
TGTGCCAGCTCACCATGGGACACGCAGTTCTTC	CASSPWDTQFF	TRBV18	11	NA	TRBJ2-1
TGTGCCAGTAGTCCCGACAGGGGACTTGAGGAGACCCAGTACTTC	CASSPDRGLEETQYF	TRBV19	15	TRBD1	TRBJ2-5
TGTGCCAGTAGTTATTCGGGGACAGGGAACTTAAGGACTGAAGCTTTCTTT	CASSYSGTGNLRTEAFF	TRBV19	17	TRBD1	TRBJ1-1
TGTGCCAGCAGCTTATGGGAGTCCGGCGGCTACACCTTC	CASSLWESGGYTF	TRBV7-9	13	NA	TRBJ1-2
TGTGCCAGCAGTCCGGGACAGTACAATGAGCAGTTCTTC	CASSPGQYNEQFF	TRBV6-5	13	TRBD1	TRBJ2-1
TGTGCCACCAGCACCCAGCGGCACACTGAAGCTTTCTTT	CATSTQRHTEAFF	TRBV15	13	NA	TRBJ1-1
TGTGCCAGCACTGGGACTAGCGGCTACAATGAGCAGTTCTTC	CASTGTSGYNEQFF	TRBV2	14	TRBD2	TRBJ2-1
TGTGCCAGCAGTTTTAGCGGACAGGGCCATGGCTACACCTTC	CASSFSGQGHGYTF	TRBV28	14	TRBD1	TRBJ1-2